What follows describes a single TCR beta chain. The target antigen is unknown. Assay: immunoSEQ multiplex PCR; the TCRdb copy retains only in-frame clones and omits some. Of some 100,000 clones in the sample, approximately 90% were seen once. The data belong to a study of identifying expanded T cells in peripheral blood. Findings and limits, study-wide: Clone count variance between roughly 2-week samples rose with total template count. Technical replicates showed about 1.1 changed clones; two weeks about 16.4; four weeks 19.

V lost 0 bases and J 0 bases, leaving 18 bases between the germline ends. Germline V CDR1 and CDR2: MNHEY, SMNVEV (reference sequence). The CDR3 contains 18 residues. Collection occurred without any documented infections or immune events in donors. The sample taken for sequencing was blood. The gene calls are TRBV27 and TRBJ2-7, with D possibly being TRBD1 (6 bases). The sequence was obtained from a person aged 18 to 70 in good health. The CDR3 loop reads CASSLSQVRRGTSYEQYF. In DNA form, the CDR3 reads TGTGCCAGCAGTTTATCTCAGGTCCGTAGGGGGACCTCCTACGAGCAGTACTTC.